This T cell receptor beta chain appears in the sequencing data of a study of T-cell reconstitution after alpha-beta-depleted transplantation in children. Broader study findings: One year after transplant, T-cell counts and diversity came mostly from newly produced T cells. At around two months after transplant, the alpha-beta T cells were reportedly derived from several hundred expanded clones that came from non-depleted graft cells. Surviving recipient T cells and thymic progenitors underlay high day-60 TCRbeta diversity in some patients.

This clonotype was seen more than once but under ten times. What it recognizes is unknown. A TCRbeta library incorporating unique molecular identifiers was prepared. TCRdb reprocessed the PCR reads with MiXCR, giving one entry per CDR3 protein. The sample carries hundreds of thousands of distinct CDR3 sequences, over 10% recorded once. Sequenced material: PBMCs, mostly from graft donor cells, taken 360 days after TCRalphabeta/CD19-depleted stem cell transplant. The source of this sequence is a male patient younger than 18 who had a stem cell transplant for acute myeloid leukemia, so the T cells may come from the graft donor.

The CDR3 region has the DNA TGTGCCAGCAGCTTGTTTAGTACAGGAGCGTACGAGCAGTACTTC. Protein: CASSLFSTGAYEQYF. This chain connects TRBV5-6 to TRBJ2-7; a possible D gene is TRBD1 (5 bases). Germline loops: CDR1 SGHDT, CDR2 YYEEEE. Trimming cost V 1 base and J 4 bases, with 15 bases left between them. This CDR3 spans 15 amino acids.